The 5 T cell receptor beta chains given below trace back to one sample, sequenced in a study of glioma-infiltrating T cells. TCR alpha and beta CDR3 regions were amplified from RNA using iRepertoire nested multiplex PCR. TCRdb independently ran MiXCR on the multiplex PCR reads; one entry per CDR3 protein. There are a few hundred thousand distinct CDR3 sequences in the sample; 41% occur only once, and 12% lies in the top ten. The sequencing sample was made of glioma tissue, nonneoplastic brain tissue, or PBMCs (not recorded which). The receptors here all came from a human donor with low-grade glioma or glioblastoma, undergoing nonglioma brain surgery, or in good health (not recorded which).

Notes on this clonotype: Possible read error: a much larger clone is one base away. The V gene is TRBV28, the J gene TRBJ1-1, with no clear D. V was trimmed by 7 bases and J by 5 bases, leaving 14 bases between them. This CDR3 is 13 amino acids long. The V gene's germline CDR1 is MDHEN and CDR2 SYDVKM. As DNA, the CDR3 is TGTGCCAGCATGTTAGAACCGGGGACTGAAGCTTTCTTT. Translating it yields CASMLEPGTEAFF.

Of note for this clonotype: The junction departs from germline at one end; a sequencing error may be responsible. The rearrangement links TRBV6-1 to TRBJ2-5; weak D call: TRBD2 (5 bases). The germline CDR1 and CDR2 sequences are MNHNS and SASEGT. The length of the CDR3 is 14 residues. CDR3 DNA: TGTGCCATCAGTGAGGGTGGCAGTCAAGAGACCCAGTACTTC. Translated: CAISEGGSQETQYF.

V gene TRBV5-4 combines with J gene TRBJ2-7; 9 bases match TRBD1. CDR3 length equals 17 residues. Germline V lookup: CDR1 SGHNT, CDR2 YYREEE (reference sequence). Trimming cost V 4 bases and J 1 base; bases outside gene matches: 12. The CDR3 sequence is CASSNLPGTGTSYEQYF. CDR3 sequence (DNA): TGTGCCAGCAGCAACCTCCCCGGGACAGGGACTTCCTACGAGCAGTACTTC.

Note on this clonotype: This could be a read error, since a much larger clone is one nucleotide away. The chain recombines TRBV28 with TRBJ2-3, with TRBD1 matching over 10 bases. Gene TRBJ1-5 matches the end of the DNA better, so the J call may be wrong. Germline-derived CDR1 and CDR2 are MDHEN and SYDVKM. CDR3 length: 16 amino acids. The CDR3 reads CAIDRGLPTSTDTQHF. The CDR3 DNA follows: TGTGCCATCGACAGGGGGCTTCCCACTAGCACAGATACGCAGCATTTT.

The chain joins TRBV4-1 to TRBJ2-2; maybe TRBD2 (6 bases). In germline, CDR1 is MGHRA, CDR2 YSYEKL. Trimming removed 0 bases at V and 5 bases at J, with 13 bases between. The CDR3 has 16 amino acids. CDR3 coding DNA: TGCGCCAGCAGCCAAGATCCGGGGGAACGGACCGGGGAGCTGTTTTTT. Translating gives CASSQDPGERTGELFF.